The clone carrying this T cell receptor beta chain was seen only a few times. The antigen is undetermined. Primers used in a second PCR of about 7 to 11 cycles were a sample-barcoded 5' primer and a J-beta primer mix. TCRdb analysed the 5' RACE reads with MiXCR anew, one entry per CDR3 protein. Of approximately 1.5 million distinct CDR3 sequences in the sample, 42% were seen once. The data derive from a study of blood T cells in healthy people across ages. Study overall: In model experiments, template switching was able to capture about one barcoded beta molecule for every two T cells that were present.

Overall study findings and caveats: Observed TCR beta diversity showed a strong correlation with the percentage of naive T cells as measured by flow cytometry.

The clonotype originates from a woman under 30 in good health. The sample taken for sequencing was blood.

CDR3 sequence (DNA): TGTGCCAGCAGCCCCACCCGACTAGCGATACAAGAGACCCAGTACTTC. As protein: CASSPTRLAIQETQYF. The V call is TRBV7-2, the J call TRBJ2-5, with 8 bases that match TRBD2. V was pared by 5 bases and J by 2 bases, with 10 bases of the junction left unmatched. The CDR3 is 16 residues long. The germline V gene encodes CDR1 SGHTA and CDR2 FQGNSA.